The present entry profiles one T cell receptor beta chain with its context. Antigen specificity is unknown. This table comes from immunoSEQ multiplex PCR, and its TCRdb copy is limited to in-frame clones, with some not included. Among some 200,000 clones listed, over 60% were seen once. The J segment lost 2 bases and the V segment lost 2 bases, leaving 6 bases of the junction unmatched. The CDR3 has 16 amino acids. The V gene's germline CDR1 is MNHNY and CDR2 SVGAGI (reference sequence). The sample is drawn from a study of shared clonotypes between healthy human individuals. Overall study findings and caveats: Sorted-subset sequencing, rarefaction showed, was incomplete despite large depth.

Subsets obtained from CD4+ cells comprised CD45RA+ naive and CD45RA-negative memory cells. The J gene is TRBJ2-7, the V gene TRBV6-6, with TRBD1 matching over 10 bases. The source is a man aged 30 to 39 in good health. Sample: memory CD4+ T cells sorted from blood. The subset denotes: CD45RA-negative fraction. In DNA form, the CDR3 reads TGTGCCAGCAGTTACGGCACCGGGACAGGGGCCTACGAGCAGTACTTC. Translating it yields CASSYGTGTGAYEQYF.